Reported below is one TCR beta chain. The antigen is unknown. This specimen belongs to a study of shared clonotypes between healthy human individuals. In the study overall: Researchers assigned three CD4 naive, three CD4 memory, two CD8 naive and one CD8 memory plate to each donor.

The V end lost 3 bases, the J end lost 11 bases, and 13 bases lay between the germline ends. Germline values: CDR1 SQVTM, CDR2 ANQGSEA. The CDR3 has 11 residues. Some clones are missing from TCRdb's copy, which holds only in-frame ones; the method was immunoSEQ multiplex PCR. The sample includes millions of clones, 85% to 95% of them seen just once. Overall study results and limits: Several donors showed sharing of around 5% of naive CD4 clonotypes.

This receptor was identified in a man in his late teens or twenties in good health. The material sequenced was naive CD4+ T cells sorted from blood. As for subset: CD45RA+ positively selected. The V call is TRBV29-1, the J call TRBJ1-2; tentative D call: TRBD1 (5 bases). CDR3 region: CSVERGSSYTF. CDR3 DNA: TGCAGCGTTGAGAGGGGTTCATCTTACACCTTC.